This T cell receptor (beta chain) was captured by sequencing in a study of T cell repertoires in cytomegalovirus infection. On the study more broadly: CMV infection together with matching HLA type was indicated by public TCR beta signatures.

TCRdb recomputed calls from the reads with MiXCR, one row per CDR3 protein. Here the sample spans hundreds of thousands of distinct CDR3 sequences, 35% to 45% being singletons. The V gene's germline CDR1 is LNHDA and CDR2 SQIVND (reference sequence). The CDR3 is 18 amino acids. Worth noting for this clonotype: Its antigen is currently unknown. The junction and the germline gene differ at one end; a read error may be behind it.

Notes on the study in general: HLA-C-restricted TCR beta clonotypes specific for CMV led the ex vivo response.

The chain recombines TRBV19 with TRBJ2-2, with 10 bases identical to TRBD1. This receptor was taken from a human donor in good health (CMV status not recorded). Some clones in this sample may be carry-over from other donors' samples. Material: PBMCs. The CDR3 sequence: CASSPGQGHILWTGVLFF. The CDR3 coding sequence is TGTGCCAGTAGTCCGGGACAGGGGCACATTTTATGGACCGGGGTGCTGTTTTTT.